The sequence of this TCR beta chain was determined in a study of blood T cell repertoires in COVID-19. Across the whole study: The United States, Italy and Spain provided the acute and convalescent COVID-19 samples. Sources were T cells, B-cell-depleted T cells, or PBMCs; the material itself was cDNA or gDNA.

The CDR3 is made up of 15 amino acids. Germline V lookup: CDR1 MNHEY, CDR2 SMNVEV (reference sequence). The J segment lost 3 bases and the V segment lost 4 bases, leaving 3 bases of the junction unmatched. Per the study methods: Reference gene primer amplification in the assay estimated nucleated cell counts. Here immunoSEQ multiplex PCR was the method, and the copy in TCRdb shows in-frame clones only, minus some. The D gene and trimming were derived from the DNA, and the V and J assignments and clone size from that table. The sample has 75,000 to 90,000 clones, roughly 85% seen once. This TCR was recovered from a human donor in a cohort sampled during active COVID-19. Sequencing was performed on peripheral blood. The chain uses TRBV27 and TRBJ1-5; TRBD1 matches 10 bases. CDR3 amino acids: CASSSGTGVNQPQHF. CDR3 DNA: TGTGCCAGCAGTTCCGGGACAGGGGTCAATCAGCCCCAGCATTTT.